The 13 T cell receptor beta chains listed next were all sequenced from one sample in a study of blood T cell repertoires in COVID-19. Profiled with immunoSEQ multiplex PCR; TCRdb holds only in-frame clones, not every one. The sample carries about 330,000 clones, more than 70% recorded once. Sequencing was done on a sample of peripheral blood. The receptor source for this set is a woman in her fifties or sixties with acute or convalescent COVID-19.

This clone was seen a few times. The CDR3 here is CASSTPGTGWNTEAFF. For the CDR3, the DNA is TGTGCCAGCAGCACACCCGGGACAGGATGGAACACTGAAGCTTTCTTT. The rearrangement joins TRBV7-2 to TRBJ1-1; 8 bases match TRBD1. The CDR3 covers 16 residues. V trimming: 5 bases; J trimming: 1 base; junction bases outside the gene matches: 9. Per the germline V gene, CDR1 is SGHTA and CDR2 is FQGNSA.

Note on this clone: This specimen includes other DNA sequences encoding the same CDR3. The chain is built from TRBV6-6 and TRBJ1-1; a weak D match, TRBD1 (6 bases). The CDR3 totals 14 residues. The ends were cut back, 0 bases at V and 2 bases at J, with 7 bases in the middle. From germline, CDR1 is MNHNY and CDR2 SVGAGI (reference sequence). This chain's CDR3 is CASSYSGGNTEAFF. In DNA, the CDR3 is TGTGCCAGCAGTTACTCAGGGGGTAACACTGAAGCTTTCTTT.

This chain joins TRBV10-3 and TRBJ2-5; D might be TRBD2 (5 bases). This CDR3 comprises 13 residues. V shed 5 bases and J shed 5 bases, with 12 bases lying between them. Germline V CDR1 and CDR2: ENHRY, SYGVKD. The CDR3 loop is CAISYNGKETQYF. The CDR3 DNA is TGTGCCATCAGTTACAACGGGAAGGAGACCCAGTACTTC.

V and J are TRBV10-2 and TRBJ1-1; D is perhaps TRBD1 (6 bases). Germline V gene lookup returns CDR1 WSHSY and CDR2 SAAADI. Trimming removed 6 bases from V and 1 base from J, with 15 bases in between. The CDR3 has 15 amino acids. This CDR3 reads CASRGHSQGNTEAFF. DNA for the CDR3: TGCGCCAGCAGGGGCCATTCACAGGGGAACACTGAAGCTTTCTTT.

The V gene is TRBV3-1 (or the pseudogene TRBV3-2), the J gene TRBJ2-1; 7 bases agree with TRBD2. The CDR3 has 16 amino acids. In germline, CDR1 is LGHDT, CDR2 YNNKEL (reference sequence). V lost 3 bases, J lost 1 base, and 6 bases stayed unmatched. CDR3 in amino acids: CASSQTSGASYNEQFF. CDR3 nucleotides: TGTGCCAGCAGCCAGACAAGCGGGGCGTCCTACAATGAGCAGTTCTTC.

J is TRBJ1-5 and V is TRBV7-9; a weak D match, TRBD1 (6 bases). Germline CDR1 reads SEHNR; CDR2 reads FQNEAQ (reference sequence). The CDR3 loop spans 13 amino acids. V lost 3 bases to trimming and J lost 10 bases, with 13 bases between them. The CDR3 reads CASSFGGLGPQHF. CDR3 DNA: TGTGCCAGCAGCTTTGGGGGCTTGGGACCCCAGCATTTT.

This sequence joins TRBV7-2 and TRBJ2-2; possibly TRBD1 for D (5 bases). CDR3 length: 17 amino acids. V lost 5 bases, J lost 0 bases, and 16 bases lay in between. From germline, CDR1 is SGHTA and CDR2 FQGNSA. The CDR3 DNA follows: TGTGCCAGCAGCCTCCGGACATACCAGACGAACACCGGGGAGCTGTTTTTT. Its translation is CASSLRTYQTNTGELFF. Supplemented by reference TRBV7-2 and TRBJ2-2, the full variable domain reads GAGVSQSPSNKVTEKGKDVELRCDPISGHTALYWYRQSLGQGLEFLIYFQGNSAPDKSGLPSDRFSAERTGGSVSTLTIQRTQQEDSAVYLCASSLRTYQTNTGELFFGEGSRLTVL.

In this sample, this clone turned up a few times. CDR3 coding DNA: TGTGCCAGCAGCTCAACCCGGGATTTTAATGAAAAACTGTTTTTT. It translates to CASSSTRDFNEKLFF. The chain uses TRBV11-2 and TRBJ1-4; no clear D gene. CDR3 length equals 15 residues. V lost 4 bases, J lost 4 bases, and 13 bases lay in between. Germline assignment: CDR1 SGHAT and CDR2 FQNNGV.

This clone showed up just once. The chain has TRBV15 and TRBJ2-1; D possibly corresponds to TRBD2 (5 bases). Trimming left V 0 bases short and J 2 bases short, with 17 bases between. CDR1 and CDR2 from the germline V gene are LNHNV and YYDKDF (reference sequence). CDR3 length: 18 amino acids. This chain's CDR3 is CATSRERELGFPYNEQFF. CDR3 nucleotides: TGTGCCACCAGCAGAGAACGCGAACTAGGCTTCCCCTACAATGAGCAGTTCTTC.

The rearrangement joins TRBV5-6 to TRBJ2-1; 9 nucleotides line up with TRBD2. J gave up 8 bases and V 0 bases, and 9 bases lay outside the gene matches. Germline loops: CDR1 SGHDT, CDR2 YYEEEE. This CDR3 has 16 residues. The chain's CDR3 is CASSLASGLALDEQFF. In DNA form, the CDR3 reads TGTGCCAGCAGCTTGGCATCGGGACTAGCTTTGGATGAGCAGTTCTTC.

The chain combines TRBV5-1 with TRBJ2-3, with D perhaps matching TRBD2 (5 bases). Trimming left V 4 bases short and J 0 bases short, with 12 bases between. This CDR3 spans 15 amino acids. Germline CDR1 is SGHRS and CDR2 is YFSETQ. CDR3 sequence (DNA): TGCGCCAGCAGCCTCAGAGCGGATAGCACAGATACGCAGTATTTT. Translating it yields CASSLRADSTDTQYF.

This clone was observed a single time. The gene calls are TRBV15 and TRBJ2-1; maybe TRBD1 (5 bases). Germline CDR1 is LNHNV and CDR2 is YYDKDF (reference sequence). This CDR3 region has 15 residues. V dropped 0 bases and J dropped 4 bases, with 10 bases sitting between them. The CDR3 is CATSRDLAGYNEQFF. The CDR3 nucleotides are TGTGCCACCAGCAGAGATTTGGCAGGGTACAATGAGCAGTTCTTC. The full variable domain, rest sourced from reference TRBV15 and TRBJ2-1, is DAMVIQNPRYQVTQFGKPVTLSCSQTLNHNVMYWYQQKSSQAPKLLFHYYDKDFNNEADTPDNFQSRRPNTSFCFLDIRSPGLGDTAMYLCATSRDLAGYNEQFFGPGTRLTVL.

This clone was found a few times. The same CDR3 also results from other DNA sequences found in this sample. The V and J genes are TRBV30 and TRBJ2-5; 8 positions match TRBD1. The CDR3 is 13 residues long. V lost 4 bases, J lost 2 bases, and 3 bases stayed unmatched. Germline assignment: CDR1 GTSNPN and CDR2 SVGIG (reference sequence). The CDR3 sequence: CAWNRDRQETQYF. CDR3 DNA sequence: TGTGCCTGGAATAGGGACAGGCAAGAGACCCAGTACTTC.